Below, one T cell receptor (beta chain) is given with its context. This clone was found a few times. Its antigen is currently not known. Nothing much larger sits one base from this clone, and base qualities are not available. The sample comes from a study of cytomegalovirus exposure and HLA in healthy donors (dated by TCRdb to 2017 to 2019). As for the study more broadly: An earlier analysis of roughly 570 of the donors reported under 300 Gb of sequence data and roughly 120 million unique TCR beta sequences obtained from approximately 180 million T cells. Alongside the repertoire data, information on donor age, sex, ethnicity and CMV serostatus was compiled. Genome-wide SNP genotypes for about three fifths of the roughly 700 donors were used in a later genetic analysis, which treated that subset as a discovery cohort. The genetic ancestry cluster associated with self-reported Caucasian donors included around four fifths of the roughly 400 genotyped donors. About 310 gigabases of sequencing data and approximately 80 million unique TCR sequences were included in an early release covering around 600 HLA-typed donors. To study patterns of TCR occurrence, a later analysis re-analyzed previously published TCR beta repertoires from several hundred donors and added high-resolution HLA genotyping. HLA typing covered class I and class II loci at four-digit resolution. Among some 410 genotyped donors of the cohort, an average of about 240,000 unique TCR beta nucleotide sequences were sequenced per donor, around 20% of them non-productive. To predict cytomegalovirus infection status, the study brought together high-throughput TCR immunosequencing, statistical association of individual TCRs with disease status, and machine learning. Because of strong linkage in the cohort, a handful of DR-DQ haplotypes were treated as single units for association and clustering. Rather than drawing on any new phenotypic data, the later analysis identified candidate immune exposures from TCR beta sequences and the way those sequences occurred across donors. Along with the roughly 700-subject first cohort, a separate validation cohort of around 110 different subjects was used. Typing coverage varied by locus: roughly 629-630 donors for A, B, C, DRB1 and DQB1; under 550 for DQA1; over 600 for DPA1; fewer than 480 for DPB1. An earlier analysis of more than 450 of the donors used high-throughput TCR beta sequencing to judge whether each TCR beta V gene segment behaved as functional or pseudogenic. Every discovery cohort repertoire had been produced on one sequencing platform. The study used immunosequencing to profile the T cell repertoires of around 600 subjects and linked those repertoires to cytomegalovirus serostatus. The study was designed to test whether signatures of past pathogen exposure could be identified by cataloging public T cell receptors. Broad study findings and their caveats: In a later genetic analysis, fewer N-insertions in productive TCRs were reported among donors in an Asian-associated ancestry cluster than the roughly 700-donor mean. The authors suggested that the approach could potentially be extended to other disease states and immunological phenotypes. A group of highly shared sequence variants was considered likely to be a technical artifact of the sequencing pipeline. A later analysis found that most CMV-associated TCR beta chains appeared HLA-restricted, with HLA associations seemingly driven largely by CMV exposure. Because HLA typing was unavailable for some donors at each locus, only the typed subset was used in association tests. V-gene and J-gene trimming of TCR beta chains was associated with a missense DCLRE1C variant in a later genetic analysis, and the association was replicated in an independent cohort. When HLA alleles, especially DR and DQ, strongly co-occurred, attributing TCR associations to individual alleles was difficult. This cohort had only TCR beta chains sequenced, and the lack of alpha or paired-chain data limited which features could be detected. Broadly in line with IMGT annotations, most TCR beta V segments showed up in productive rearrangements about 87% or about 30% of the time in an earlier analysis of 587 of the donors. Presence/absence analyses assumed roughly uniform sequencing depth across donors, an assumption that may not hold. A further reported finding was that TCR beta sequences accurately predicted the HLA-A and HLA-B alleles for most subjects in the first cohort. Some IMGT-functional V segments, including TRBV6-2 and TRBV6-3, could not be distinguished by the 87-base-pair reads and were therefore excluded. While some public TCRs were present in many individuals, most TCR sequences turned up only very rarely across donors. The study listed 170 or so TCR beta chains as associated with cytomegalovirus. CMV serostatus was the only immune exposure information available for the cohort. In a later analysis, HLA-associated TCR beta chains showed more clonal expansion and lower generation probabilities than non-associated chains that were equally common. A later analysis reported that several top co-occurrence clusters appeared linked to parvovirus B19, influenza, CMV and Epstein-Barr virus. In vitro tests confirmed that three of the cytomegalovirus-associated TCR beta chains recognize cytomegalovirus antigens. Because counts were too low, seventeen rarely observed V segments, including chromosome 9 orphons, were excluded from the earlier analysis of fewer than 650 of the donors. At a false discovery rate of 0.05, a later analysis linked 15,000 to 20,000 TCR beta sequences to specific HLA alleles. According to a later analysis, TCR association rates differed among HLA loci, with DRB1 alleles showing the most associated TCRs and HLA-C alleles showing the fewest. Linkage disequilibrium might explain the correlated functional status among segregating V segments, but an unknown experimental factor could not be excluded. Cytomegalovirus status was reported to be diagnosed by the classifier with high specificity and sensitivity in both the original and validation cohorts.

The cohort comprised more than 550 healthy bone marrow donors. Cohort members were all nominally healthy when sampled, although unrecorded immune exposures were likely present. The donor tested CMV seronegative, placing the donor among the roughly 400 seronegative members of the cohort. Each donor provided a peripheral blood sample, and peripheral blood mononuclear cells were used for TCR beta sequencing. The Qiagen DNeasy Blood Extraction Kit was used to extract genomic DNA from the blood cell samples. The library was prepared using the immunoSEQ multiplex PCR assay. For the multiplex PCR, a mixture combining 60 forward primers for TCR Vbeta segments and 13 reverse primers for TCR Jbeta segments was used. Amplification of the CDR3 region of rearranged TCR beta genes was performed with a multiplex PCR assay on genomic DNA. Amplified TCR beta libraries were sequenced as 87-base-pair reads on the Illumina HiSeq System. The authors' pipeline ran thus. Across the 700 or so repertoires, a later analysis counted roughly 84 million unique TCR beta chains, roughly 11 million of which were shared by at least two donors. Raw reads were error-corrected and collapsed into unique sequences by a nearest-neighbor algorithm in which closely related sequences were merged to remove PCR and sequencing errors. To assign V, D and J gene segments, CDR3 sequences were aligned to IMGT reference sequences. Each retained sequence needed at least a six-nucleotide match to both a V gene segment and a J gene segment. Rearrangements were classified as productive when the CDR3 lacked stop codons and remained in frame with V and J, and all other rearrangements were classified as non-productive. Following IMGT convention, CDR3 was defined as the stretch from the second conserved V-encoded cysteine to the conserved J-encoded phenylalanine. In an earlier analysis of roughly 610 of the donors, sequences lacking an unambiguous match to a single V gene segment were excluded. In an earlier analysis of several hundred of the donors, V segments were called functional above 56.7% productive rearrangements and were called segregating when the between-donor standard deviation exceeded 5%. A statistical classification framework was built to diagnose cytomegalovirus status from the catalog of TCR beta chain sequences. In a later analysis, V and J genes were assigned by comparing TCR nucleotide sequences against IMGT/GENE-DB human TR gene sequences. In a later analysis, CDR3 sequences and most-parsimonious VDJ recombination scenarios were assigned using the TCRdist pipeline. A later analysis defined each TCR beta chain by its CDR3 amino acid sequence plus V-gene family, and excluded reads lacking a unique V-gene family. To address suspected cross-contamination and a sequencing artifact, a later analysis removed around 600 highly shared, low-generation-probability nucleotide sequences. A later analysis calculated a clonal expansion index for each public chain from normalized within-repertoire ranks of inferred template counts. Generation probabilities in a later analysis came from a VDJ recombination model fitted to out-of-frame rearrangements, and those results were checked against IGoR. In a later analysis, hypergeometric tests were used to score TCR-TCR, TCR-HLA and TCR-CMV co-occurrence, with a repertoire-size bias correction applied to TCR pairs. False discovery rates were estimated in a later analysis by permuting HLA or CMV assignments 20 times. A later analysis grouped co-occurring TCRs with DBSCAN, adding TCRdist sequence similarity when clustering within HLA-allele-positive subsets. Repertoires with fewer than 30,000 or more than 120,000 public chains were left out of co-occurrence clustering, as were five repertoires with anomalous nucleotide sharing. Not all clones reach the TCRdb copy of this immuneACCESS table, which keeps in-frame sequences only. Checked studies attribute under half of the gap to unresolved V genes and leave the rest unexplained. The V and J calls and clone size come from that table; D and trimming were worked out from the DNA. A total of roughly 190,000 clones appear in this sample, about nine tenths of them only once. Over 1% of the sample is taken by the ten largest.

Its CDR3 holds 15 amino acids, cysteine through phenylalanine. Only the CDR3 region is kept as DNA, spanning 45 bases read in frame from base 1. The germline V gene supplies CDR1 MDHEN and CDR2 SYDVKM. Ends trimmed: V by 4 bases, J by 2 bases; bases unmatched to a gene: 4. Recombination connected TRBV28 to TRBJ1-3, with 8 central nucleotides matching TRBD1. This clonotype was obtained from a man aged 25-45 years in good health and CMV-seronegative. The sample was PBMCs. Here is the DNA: TGTGCCAGCAGTTCACAGGGGGATACTGGAAACACCATATATTTT. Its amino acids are CASSSQGDTGNTIYF.